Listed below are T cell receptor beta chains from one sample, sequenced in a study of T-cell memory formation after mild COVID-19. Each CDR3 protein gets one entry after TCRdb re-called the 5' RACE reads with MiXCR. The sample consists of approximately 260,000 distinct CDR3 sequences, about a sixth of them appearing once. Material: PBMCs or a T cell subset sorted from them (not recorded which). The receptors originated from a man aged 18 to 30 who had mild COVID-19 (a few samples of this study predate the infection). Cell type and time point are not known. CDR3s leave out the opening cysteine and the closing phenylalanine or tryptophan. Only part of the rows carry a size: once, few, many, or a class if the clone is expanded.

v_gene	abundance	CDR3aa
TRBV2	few	ASSEDQSTDTQY
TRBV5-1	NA	ASSFSGGARDTQY
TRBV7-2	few	ASSQGLAWETQY
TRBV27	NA	ASPCRVGTGELF
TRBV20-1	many	SARDNEQF
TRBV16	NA	ASSQSISTDTQY
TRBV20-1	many	SAPDRASGEQY
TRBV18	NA	ASSPRGFKNEQF
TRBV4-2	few	ASRAIPDQETQY
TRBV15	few	ATSRARDSYEQY
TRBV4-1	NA	ASSQDPRNNEKLF
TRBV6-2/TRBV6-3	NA	ATGGAKTYNEQF
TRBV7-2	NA	ASSSGDSPTEAF
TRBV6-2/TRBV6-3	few	ASNGGASTSSGEQF
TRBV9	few	ASSYSGGRTGELF
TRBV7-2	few	ASSFDSSEAF
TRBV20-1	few	SARDPRGGDTQY
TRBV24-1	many	AAGRTDTGELF
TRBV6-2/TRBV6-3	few	ASREPGPSGSYEQF
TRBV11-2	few	ASQQGMNTEAF
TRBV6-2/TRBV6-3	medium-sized	ASSYEGGVETQY
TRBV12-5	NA	ASAIGGGGLDTQY
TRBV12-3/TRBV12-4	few	ASVFRPGDNEQF
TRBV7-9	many	ASSALDRDTYEQY
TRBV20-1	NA	SARPLQKNTEAF
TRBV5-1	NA	ASSLEQGWYEQY
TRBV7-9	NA	ASSPTGLNSPLH
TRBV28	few	ASKRGSSTDTQY
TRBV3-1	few	ASSSRDGDQPQH
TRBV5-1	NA	ASSLGAGDSNQPQH
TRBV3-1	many	ASSQAWRSTDTQY
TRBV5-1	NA	ASSFLQGNSGANVLT
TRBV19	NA	ASSIQGGATEAF
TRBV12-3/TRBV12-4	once	ASRPYFNYGYT
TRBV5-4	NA	ASSSGLAADTQY
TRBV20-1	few	SAKIQGTYGYT
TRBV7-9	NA	ASNRAGINNEQF
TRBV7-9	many	ASSIPRGPAETQY
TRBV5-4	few	ASSRGAGISDQY
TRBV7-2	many	ASSQAPGQGNGELF
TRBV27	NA	ASSFSLDGGIQY
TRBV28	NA	ASSLGGQGASGNTIY
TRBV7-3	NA	ASSRSDREAAF
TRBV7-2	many	ASSADYGSETQY
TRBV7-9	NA	ASSRDLERTDTQY
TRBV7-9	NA	ASSAGTGRTDTQY
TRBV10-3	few	AINQGRGTEAF
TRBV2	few	ASRQELSPLH
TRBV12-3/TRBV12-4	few	ASRDTGSSQPQH
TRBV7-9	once	ASSRNRVGNEQF
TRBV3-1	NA	ASSQGNREAF
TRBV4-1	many	ASSRPGQETQY
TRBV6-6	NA	ASISGRQDETQY
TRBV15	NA	ATSSPSQYRYT
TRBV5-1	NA	ASSLAFSQETQY
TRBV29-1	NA	SARGQMNTEAF
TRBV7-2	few	ASSPTTNQPQH
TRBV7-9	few	ASSPDNYQPQH